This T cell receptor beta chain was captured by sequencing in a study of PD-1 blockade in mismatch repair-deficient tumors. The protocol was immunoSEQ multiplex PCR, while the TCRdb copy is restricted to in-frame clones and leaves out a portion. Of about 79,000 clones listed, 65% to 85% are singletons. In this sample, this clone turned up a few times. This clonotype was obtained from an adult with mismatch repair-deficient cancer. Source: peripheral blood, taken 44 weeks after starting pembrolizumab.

The CDR3 region has the DNA TGTGCCAGCAGCTTGGAGCGGGCATCCGAGCAGTACTTC. It encodes CASSLERASEQYF. The chain has TRBV11-2 and TRBJ2-7, with D tentatively TRBD2 (6 bases). With 3 bases removed from V and 6 bases from J, the gap between germline ends came to 12 bases. This CDR3 contains 13 residues. Germline CDR1 and CDR2: SGHAT and FQNNGV.